Sequencing of this T cell receptor (beta chain) was carried out in a study of cytomegalovirus exposure and HLA in healthy donors. The primer mix had 60 Vbeta and 13 Jbeta primers. Profiled with immunoSEQ multiplex PCR; TCRdb holds only in-frame clones, not every one. The table records roughly 290,000 clones, 70% to 90% of them present only once. Likely unrecorded immune exposures existed in these nominally healthy donors. For this clone: Its antigen is undetermined.

With 2 bases removed from V and 7 bases from J, the gap between germline ends came to 6 bases. From germline, CDR1 is SQVTM and CDR2 ANQGSEA. CDR3 length equals 11 residues. General study points: Usually a TCR sequence was rare, but some public TCRs were found in many donors. The listing of about 150 TCR beta chains classed them as cytomegalovirus-associated. Likely technical artifact: a cluster of highly shared sequence variants.

V and J are TRBV29-1 and TRBJ2-1; D might be TRBD2 (5 bases). The sequencing input was PBMCs. The clonotype originates from a woman aged 18-29 years in good health and CMV-seronegative. The CDR3 nucleotides are TGCAGCGTTGAACTAGCAAATGAGCAGTTCTTC. This encodes CSVELANEQFF.